This T cell receptor (beta chain) was profiled in a study of T cell responses to AZD1222 COVID-19 vaccine. Study observations and caveats: Mostly white British, mostly female donors; authors suggested clonal diversity may be underestimated. Only a handful of people who got AZD1222 tested seropositive at baseline.

Of note for this clone: Its antigen is not identified.

Sequencing used immunoSEQ multiplex PCR; TCRdb keeps in-frame clones, though not all of them. The data contain around 100,000 clones, 85% to 95% of them seen just once; the ten biggest clones take up more than 1.5%. Trimming removed 6 bases from V and 3 bases from J, with 12 bases in between. This CDR3 is built from 14 residues. In germline, CDR1 is SGHVS, CDR2 FNYEAQ. The sequence derives from an adult in good health. V usage is TRBV7-6 and J usage is TRBJ2-1, with a weak D call TRBD2 (6 bases). Specimen: peripheral blood, collected on day 0 of AZD1222 vaccination. CDR3 in amino acids: CASSPGEVYNEQFF. The CDR3, as DNA: TGTGCCAGCAGTCCGGGGGAGGTCTACAATGAGCAGTTCTTC.